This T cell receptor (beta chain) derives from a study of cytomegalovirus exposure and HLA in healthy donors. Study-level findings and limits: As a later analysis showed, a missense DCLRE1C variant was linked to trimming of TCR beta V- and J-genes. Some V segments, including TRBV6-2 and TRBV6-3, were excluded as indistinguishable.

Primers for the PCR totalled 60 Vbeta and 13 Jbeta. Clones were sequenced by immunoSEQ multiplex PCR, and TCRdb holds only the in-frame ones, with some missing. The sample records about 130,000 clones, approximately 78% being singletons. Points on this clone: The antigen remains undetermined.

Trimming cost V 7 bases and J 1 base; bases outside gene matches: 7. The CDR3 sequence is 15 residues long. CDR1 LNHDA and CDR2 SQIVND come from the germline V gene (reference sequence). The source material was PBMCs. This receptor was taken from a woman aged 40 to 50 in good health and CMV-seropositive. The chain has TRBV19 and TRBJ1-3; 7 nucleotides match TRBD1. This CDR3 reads CASTIAGGSGNTIYF. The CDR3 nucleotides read TGTGCCAGTACCATCGCAGGGGGTTCTGGAAACACCATATATTTT. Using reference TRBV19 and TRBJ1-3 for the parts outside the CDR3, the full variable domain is DGGITQSPKYLFRKEGQNVTLSCEQNLNHDAMYWYRQDPGQGLRLIYYSQIVNDFQKGDIAEGYSVSREKKESFPLTVTSAQKNPTAFYLCASTIAGGSGNTIYFGEGSWLTVV.